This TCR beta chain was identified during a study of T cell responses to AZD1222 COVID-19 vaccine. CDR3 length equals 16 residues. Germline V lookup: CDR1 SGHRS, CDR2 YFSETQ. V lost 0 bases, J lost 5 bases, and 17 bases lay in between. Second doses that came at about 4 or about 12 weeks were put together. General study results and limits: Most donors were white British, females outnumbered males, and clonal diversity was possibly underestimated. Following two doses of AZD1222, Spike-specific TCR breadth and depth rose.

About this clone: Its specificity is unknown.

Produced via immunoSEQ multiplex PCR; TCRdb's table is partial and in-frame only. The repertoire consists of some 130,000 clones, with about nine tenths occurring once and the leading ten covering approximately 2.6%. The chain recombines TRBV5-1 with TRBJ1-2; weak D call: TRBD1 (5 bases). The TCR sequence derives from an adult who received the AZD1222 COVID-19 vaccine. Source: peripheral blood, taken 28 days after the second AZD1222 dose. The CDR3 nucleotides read TGCGCCAGCAGCTTGGCGGTGGCGGGGGTCGAATATGGCTACACCTTC. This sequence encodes CASSLAVAGVEYGYTF.